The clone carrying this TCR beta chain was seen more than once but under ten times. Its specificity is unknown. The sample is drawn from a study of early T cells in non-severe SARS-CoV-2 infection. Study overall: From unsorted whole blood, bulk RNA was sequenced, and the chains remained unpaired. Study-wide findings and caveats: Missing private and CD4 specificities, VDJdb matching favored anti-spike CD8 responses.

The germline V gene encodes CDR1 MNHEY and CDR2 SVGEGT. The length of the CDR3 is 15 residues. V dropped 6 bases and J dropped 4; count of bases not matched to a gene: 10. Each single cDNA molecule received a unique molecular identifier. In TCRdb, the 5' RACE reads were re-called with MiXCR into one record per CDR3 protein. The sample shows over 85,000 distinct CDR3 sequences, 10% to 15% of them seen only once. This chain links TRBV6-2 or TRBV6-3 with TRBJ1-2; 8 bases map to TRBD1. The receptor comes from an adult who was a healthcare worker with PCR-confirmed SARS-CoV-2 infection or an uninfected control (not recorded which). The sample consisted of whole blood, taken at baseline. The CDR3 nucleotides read TGTGCCAGCAGCCCGACCGGGACAGGTCGCTATGGCTACACCTTC. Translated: CASSPTGTGRYGYTF.